A single count supports the clone carrying this T cell receptor beta chain. As yet, its antigen is unknown. Donors consisted of healthy bone marrow donors. With 60 Vbeta and 13 Jbeta primers, the PCR was carried out. Method: immunoSEQ multiplex PCR; TCRdb's copy keeps in-frame clones and lacks some. The repertoire holds roughly 130,000 clones, around 80% seen once, with 2.5% to 3% in the top ten. This record belongs to a study of cytomegalovirus exposure and HLA in healthy donors. Whole-study context: Falling in the Caucasian-associated ancestry cluster were approximately 84% of 398 genotyped donors.

The germline V and J ends were trimmed by 4 bases and 2 bases, with 12 bases remaining between them. This CDR3 spans 14 amino acids. From germline, CDR1 is MNHEY and CDR2 SMNVEV (reference sequence). General study results and limits: Sequencing likely produced, as an artifact, a cluster of highly shared sequence variants. When presence/absence was analysed, sequencing depth was taken to be roughly uniform across donors.

The genes are TRBV27 and TRBJ2-7; a weak D match, TRBD1 (6 bases). The sequence was obtained from a woman aged 18-29 years in good health and CMV-seropositive. Sequenced material: PBMCs. Here the CDR3 reads CASSWTATTYEQYF. The CDR3 DNA is TGTGCCAGCAGTTGGACAGCGACCACCTACGAGCAGTACTTC.